This passage covers 17 T cell receptor beta chains from one sample sequenced in a study of blood T cells in healthy people across ages. The authors ran a second PCR of roughly 6 to 12 cycles using a sample-barcoded 5' primer and a J-beta primer mix. From the 5' RACE reads, TCRdb called clonotypes with MiXCR, one entry per CDR3 protein. The repertoire includes under 1,000,000 distinct CDR3 sequences, around 36% of them detected once, and 10% to 15% sits in the top ten. The sample consisted of blood. The receptors were gathered from a man between 18 and 35 years old in good health.

The rearrangement links TRBV12-3 or TRBV12-4 to TRBJ2-1; 11 nucleotides line up with TRBD1. The tail of the sequence fits TRBJ2-7 better, so the J call may be wrong. CDR3 length: 15 amino acids. CDR3 loop: CASSRTGGSYNEQYF. The CDR3 nucleotides are TGTGCCAGCAGTAGGACAGGGGGCTCCTACAATGAGCAGTACTTC.

The rearrangement joins TRBV27 to TRBJ1-1; a possible D gene is TRBD1 (5 bases). Germline assignment: CDR1 MNHEY and CDR2 SMNVEV (reference sequence). The CDR3 length is 16 residues. Trimming pared 6 bases from V and 4 bases from J, leaving 21 bases between. The CDR3 nucleotides are TGTGCCAGCAGGGGGGGGACCGCAACTTGGGTCACTGAAGCTTTCTTT. Amino acid sequence: CASRGGTATWVTEAFF.

Worth noting for this clonotype: This sequence may be a read error, since a much larger clone differs from it by one base. The chain joins TRBV20-1 to TRBJ2-7; 7 bases are a match to TRBD1. V gave up 1 base and J gave up 2 bases; unmatched junction bases: 2. Germline CDR1 and CDR2: DFQATT and SNEGSKA (reference sequence). This CDR3 is 13 amino acids long. CDR3 amino acids: CSARGGQAYEQYF. The CDR3 nucleotides read TGCAGTGCTAGAGGAGGACAGGCCTACGAGCAGTACTTC.

The chain recombines TRBV6-5 with TRBJ2-6; D is unresolved. The CDR3 covers 13 residues. Per germline, CDR1 MNHEY and CDR2 SVGAGI. V gave up 6 bases and J gave up 4 bases, with 7 bases separating them. The CDR3 nucleotides read TGTGCCAGCAGGAGTCCCGGGGCCAACGTCCTGACTTTC. Its protein is CASRSPGANVLTF.

This rearrangement joins TRBV12-3 or TRBV12-4 to TRBJ1-2, with a weak D call TRBD1 (5 bases). V lost 7 bases and J 8 bases, leaving 17 bases between the germline ends. CDR3 length: 13 amino acids. CDR3 loop: CASTPGNRWGYTF. CDR3 bases: TGTGCCAGCACCCCTGGGAACAGGTGGGGCTACACCTTC.

In the case of this clonotype: At one boundary the junction diverges from the germline segment, which might be a read error. The V gene is TRBV7-2, the J gene TRBJ2-1; 8 nucleotides align to TRBD2. The CDR3 runs 16 residues. The germline V gene encodes CDR1 SGHTA and CDR2 FQGNSA. This CDR3 reads CASSLEAGAPYNEQLF. Here the CDR3 DNA reads TGTGCCAGCAGCTTAGAAGCGGGGGCCCCCTACAATGAGCAGTTATTC.

This clonotype was seen a few times. V is TRBV20-1 and J is TRBJ2-3; 14 bases line up with TRBD2. Trimming took 3 bases from V and 3 from J; bases not matched to a gene: 11. This CDR3 region has 18 residues. Germline V CDR1 and CDR2: DFQATT, SNEGSKA (reference sequence). The CDR3 DNA reads as TGCAGTGCTAGTATCCCTCCTGGGACTAGCGGGGGAACAGATACGCAGTATTTT. Its translation is CSASIPPGTSGGTDTQYF.

This chain uses TRBV2 with TRBJ1-5; 7 bases map to TRBD1. The CDR3 contains 16 residues. V was clipped by 6 bases and J by 1 base; unmatched bases: 9. Germline CDR1 is SNHLY and CDR2 is FYNNEI. CDR3 in amino acids: CASSATWGQSNQPQHF. The CDR3 bases are TGTGCCAGCAGCGCCACTTGGGGACAGAGCAATCAGCCCCAGCATTTT.

The V gene is TRBV9, the J gene TRBJ2-1; TRBD2 matches at 7 bases. This CDR3 has 11 amino acids. With V trimmed by 7 bases and J by 5 bases, 0 bases remained unmatched. The germline V gene has CDR1 SGDLS and CDR2 YYNGEE. In DNA form, the CDR3 reads TGTGCCAGCGCGGGGGACAATGAGCAGTTCTTC. It translates to CASAGDNEQFF.

This chain links TRBV20-1 with TRBJ1-3, with a weak D call TRBD1 (6 bases). The CDR3 has 14 amino acids. Germline V lookup: CDR1 DFQATT, CDR2 SNEGSKA (reference sequence). Deletions cut 3 bases from V and 9 bases from J, with 18 bases between. The CDR3 protein is CSASPRDKGGTIYF. The CDR3 nucleotides read TGCAGTGCTAGTCCTAGGGACAAGGGCGGCACCATATATTTT.

V is TRBV7-6 and J is TRBJ2-1; D unresolved. This CDR3 contains 15 residues. The germline V and J ends were trimmed by 1 base and 6 bases, with 13 bases remaining between them. In germline, CDR1 is SGHVS, CDR2 FNYEAQ. CDR3 loop: CASSLGLVMGNEQFF. The DNA for the CDR3 is TGTGCCAGCAGCTTAGGGTTGGTCATGGGCAATGAGCAGTTCTTC.

The chain links TRBV20-1 to TRBJ2-1; D remains ambiguous. V was clipped by 5 bases and J by 6 bases, with 8 bases between them. CDR1 is DFQATT, CDR2 SNEGSKA, per germline (reference sequence). The length of the CDR3 is 11 residues. CDR3 nucleotide sequence: TGCAGTGCTTTGGACGTCAATGAGCAGTTCTTC. This translates into CSALDVNEQFF.

The chain is built from TRBV5-1 and TRBJ2-3; D unclear. Trimming left V 2 bases short and J 2 bases short, with 9 bases between. Germline-derived CDR1 and CDR2 are SGHRS and YFSETQ. CDR3 length: 14 amino acids. CDR3 nucleotides: TGCGCCAGCAGCTTCACGTCAACCACAGATACGCAGTATTTT. Encoded protein: CASSFTSTTDTQYF.

The genes are TRBV10-3 and TRBJ2-6; no clear D. Trimming took 0 bases from V and 0 from J, leaving 3 bases between them. This CDR3 spans 15 amino acids. The V gene's germline CDR1 is ENHRY and CDR2 SYGVKD. The CDR3 DNA sequence: TGTGCCATCAGTGAGTCGAACTCTGGGGCCAACGTCCTGACTTTC. Translating gives CAISESNSGANVLTF.

CDR3 sequence (DNA): TGTGCCAGCAGGGAAAGAGCGGAGCACACAGATACGCAGTATTTT. This encodes CASRERAEHTDTQYF. This chain joins TRBV7-2 and TRBJ2-3, with D perhaps matching TRBD2 (5 bases). V lost 6 bases to trimming and J lost 2 bases, with 15 bases between them. There are 15 residues in the CDR3. Germline V gives CDR1 SGHTA, CDR2 FQGNSA.

This sequence joins TRBV12-3 or TRBV12-4 and TRBJ2-1; 15 bases fit TRBD2. The CDR3 length is 18 residues. With V trimmed by 10 bases and J by 4 bases, 14 bases remained unmatched. The CDR3 sequence is CANSSPGLAGGPYNEQFF. The CDR3 coding sequence is TGTGCCAACAGCTCACCGGGACTAGCGGGGGGACCTTACAATGAGCAGTTCTTC.

This clonotype occurred many times. The chain recombines TRBV7-2 with TRBJ2-4; a possible D gene is TRBD2 (7 bases). The CDR3 has 14 amino acids. Germline assignment: CDR1 SGHTA and CDR2 FQGNSA. Trimming removed 5 bases at V and 12 bases at J, with 20 bases between. CDR3 residues: CASSPISAGAAQYF. CDR3 sequence (DNA): TGTGCCAGCAGCCCCATTAGTGCGGGGGCCGCTCAGTACTTC.